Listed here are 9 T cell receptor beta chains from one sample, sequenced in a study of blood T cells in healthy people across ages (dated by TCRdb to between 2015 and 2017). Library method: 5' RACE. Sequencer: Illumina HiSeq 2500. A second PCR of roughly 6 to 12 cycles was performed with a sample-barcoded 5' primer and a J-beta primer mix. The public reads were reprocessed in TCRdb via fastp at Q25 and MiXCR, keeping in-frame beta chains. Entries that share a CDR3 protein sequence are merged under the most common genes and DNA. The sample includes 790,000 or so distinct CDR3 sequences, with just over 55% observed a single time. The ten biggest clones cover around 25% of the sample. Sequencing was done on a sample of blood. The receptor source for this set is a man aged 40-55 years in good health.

The CDR3 coding sequence is TGTGCCAGCAGCTTATTCGCGGGAGGGATAACAGATACGCAGTATTTT. Amino acids: CASSLFAGGITDTQYF. The chain recombines TRBV7-9 with TRBJ2-3; 9 bases match TRBD2. Germline CDR1 reads SEHNR; CDR2 reads FQNEAQ (reference sequence). CDR3 length equals 16 residues. The V segment lost 2 bases and the J segment 3 bases; nucleotides outside the gene matches: 6.

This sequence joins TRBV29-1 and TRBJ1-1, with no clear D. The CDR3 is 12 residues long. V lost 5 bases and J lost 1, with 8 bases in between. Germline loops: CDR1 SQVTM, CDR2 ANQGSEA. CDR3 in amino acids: CSVRRGNTEAFF. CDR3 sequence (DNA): TGCAGCGTTCGTCGGGGGAACACTGAAGCTTTCTTT.

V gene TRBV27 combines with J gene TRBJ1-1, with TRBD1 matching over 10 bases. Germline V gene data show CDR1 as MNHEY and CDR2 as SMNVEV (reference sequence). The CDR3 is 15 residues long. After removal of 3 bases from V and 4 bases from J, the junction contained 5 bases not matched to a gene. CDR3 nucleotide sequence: TGTGCCAGCAGTTTGCGGGGGACAGGGGTCACTGAAGCTTTCTTT. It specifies CASSLRGTGVTEAFF.

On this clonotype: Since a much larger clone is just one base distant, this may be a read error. CDR3 loop: CVSRQTGGRDNEQFF. The CDR3 coding sequence is TGTGTCAGCCGCCAAACAGGGGGCCGCGACAATGAGCAGTTCTTC. The chain links TRBV25-1 to TRBJ2-1; 9 nucleotides agree with TRBD1. This CDR3 has 15 residues. CDR1 and CDR2 from the germline V gene are MGHDK and SYGVNS.

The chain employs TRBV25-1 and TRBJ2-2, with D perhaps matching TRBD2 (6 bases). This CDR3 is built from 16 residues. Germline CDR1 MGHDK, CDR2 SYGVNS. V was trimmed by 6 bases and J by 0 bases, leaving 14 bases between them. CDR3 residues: CASSPAGNANTGELFF. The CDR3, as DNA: TGTGCCAGCAGCCCAGCGGGTAACGCGAACACCGGGGAGCTGTTTTTT.

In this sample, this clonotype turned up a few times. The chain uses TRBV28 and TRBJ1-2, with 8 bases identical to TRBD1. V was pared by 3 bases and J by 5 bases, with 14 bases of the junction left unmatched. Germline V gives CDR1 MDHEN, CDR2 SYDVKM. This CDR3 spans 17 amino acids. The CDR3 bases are TGTGCCAGCAGTTTTATAATGGACAGGGACACATTGTATGGCTACACCTTC. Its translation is CASSFIMDRDTLYGYTF.

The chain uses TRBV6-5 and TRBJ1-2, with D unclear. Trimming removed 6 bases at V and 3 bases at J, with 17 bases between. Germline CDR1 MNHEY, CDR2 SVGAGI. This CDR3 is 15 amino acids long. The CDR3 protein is CASRSGGDRDYGYTF. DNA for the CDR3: TGTGCCAGCAGATCCGGCGGGGATAGGGACTATGGCTACACCTTC.

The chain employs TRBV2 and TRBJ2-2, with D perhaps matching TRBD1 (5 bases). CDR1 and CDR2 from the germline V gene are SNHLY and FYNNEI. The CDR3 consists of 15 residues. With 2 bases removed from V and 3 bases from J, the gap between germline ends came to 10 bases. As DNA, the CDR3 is TGTGCCAGCAGTGAACAAGGGGTGTACACCGGGGAGCTGTTTTTT. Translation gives CASSEQGVYTGELFF.

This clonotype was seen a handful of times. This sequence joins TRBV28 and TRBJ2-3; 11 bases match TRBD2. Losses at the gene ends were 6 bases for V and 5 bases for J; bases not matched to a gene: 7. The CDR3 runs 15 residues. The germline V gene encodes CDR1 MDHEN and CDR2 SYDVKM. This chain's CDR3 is CASRALAGDKDTQYF. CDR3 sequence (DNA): TGTGCCAGCAGGGCACTAGCGGGAGATAAAGATACGCAGTATTTT.